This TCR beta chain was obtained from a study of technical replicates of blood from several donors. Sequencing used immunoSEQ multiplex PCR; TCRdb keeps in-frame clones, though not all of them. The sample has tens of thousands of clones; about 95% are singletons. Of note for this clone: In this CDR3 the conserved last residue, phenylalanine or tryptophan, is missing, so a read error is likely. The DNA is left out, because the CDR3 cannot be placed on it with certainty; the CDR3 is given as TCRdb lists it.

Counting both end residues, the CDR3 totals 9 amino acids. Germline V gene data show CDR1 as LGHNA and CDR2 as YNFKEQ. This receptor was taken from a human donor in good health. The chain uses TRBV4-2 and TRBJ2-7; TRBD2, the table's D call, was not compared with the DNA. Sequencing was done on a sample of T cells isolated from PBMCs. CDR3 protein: CASTLTEGL.